This passage covers 21 T cell receptor beta chains from one sample sequenced in a study of STAT5B mutations in CD4+ large granular lymphocyte leukemia. The assay was immunoSEQ multiplex PCR, and TCRdb's table has in-frame clones only and misses some. The sample has around 10,000 clones, about four fifths seen once; the top ten hold just under 70%. The sequenced sample was PBMCs. These receptors all come from a man between 60 and 75 years old with CD4+ T-cell large granular lymphocyte leukemia.

This chain connects TRBV29-1 to TRBJ2-1; no reliable D call. Trimming took off 5 bases at V and 3 bases at J, with 11 bases between the two ends. Germline V gene sequence: CDR1 SQVTM, CDR2 ANQGSEA. The CDR3 has 13 residues. CDR3 bases: TGCAGCGTTTCTCCTGTCAACTACAATGAGCAGTTCTTC. This encodes CSVSPVNYNEQFF.

The rearrangement uses TRBV10-3 and TRBJ2-1; TRBD2 is a possible D gene (6 bases). The ends were cut back, 10 bases at V and 0 bases at J, with 13 bases in the middle. Germline assignment: CDR1 ENHRY and CDR2 SYGVKD. CDR3 length: 14 amino acids. The CDR3 is CASKTEGSYNEQFF. The CDR3 nucleotides read TGTGCCAGTAAGACGGAGGGCTCCTACAATGAGCAGTTCTTC.

CDR3 sequence: CAISKIVGRDLRGYTF. The CDR3 DNA sequence: TGTGCCATCAGTAAAATCGTGGGCAGGGACCTTAGGGGCTACACCTTC. This chain connects TRBV10-3 to TRBJ1-2, with D possibly matching TRBD1 (5 bases). Germline lookup yields CDR1 ENHRY and CDR2 SYGVKD. With 5 bases removed from V and 8 bases from J, the gap between germline ends came to 24 bases. This CDR3 is built from 16 residues.

CDR3 protein: CASSAQSYEQYF. The CDR3 region has the DNA TGTGCCAGCAGTGCTCAGTCCTACGAGCAGTACTTC. The rearrangement joins TRBV6-5 to TRBJ2-7; D ambiguous. Trimming cost V 5 bases and J 1 base, with 6 bases left between them. CDR1 is MNHEY and CDR2 is SVGAGI in the germline V gene. The CDR3 extends over 12 amino acids.

The rearrangement links TRBV11-3 to TRBJ1-1; D is unresolved. The germline V and J ends were trimmed by 0 bases and 4 bases, with 6 bases remaining between them. This CDR3 is 13 amino acids long. Germline lookup yields CDR1 SGHNT and CDR2 YENEEA. The CDR3 DNA is TGTGCCAGCAGCTTAGATTCCAGCACTGAAGCTTTCTTT. Protein: CASSLDSSTEAFF.

The gene calls are TRBV29-1 and TRBJ2-7; 8 nucleotides agree with TRBD2. With 4 bases clipped from V and 2 bases from J, the junction kept 7 bases outside the gene matches. There are 14 residues in the CDR3. Germline V gene sequence: CDR1 SQVTM, CDR2 ANQGSEA. The CDR3 loop reads CSVGQRERAYEQYF. DNA for the CDR3: TGCAGCGTTGGCCAGCGGGAGCGGGCCTACGAGCAGTACTTC.

V is TRBV28 and J is TRBJ2-7; 7 positions match TRBD2. With 1 base clipped from V and 7 bases from J, the junction kept 7 bases outside the gene matches. The CDR3 contains 14 residues. Germline CDR1 reads MDHEN; CDR2 reads SYDVKM. This chain's CDR3 is CASSLSSGIGEQYF. The CDR3 DNA reads as TGTGCCAGCAGTTTATCGAGCGGGATCGGGGAGCAGTACTTC.

This sequence joins TRBV7-2 and TRBJ2-3, with a weak D call TRBD1 (5 bases). Per the germline V gene, CDR1 is SGHTA and CDR2 is FQGNSA. This CDR3 has 16 residues. The ends were cut back, 1 base at V and 1 base at J, with 12 bases in the middle. CDR3 sequence (DNA): TGTGCCAGCAGCTTAGATTCTGGCAGGGGCACAGATACGCAGTATTTT. Protein: CASSLDSGRGTDTQYF.

CDR3 sequence: CASSKPGLVSDTQYF. In DNA form, the CDR3 reads TGTGCCAGCAGCAAACCGGGACTAGTTTCAGATACGCAGTATTTT. The chain employs TRBV7-9 and TRBJ2-3, with TRBD2 matching over 8 bases. V lost 5 bases to trimming and J lost 4 bases; unmatched junction nucleotides: 8. The CDR3 consists of 15 residues. The germline gives CDR1 SEHNR, CDR2 FQNEAQ (reference sequence).

This clone occurred a few times. The J gene is TRBJ1-1, the V gene TRBV30, with a possible D match to TRBD1 (6 bases). Germline assignment: CDR1 GTSNPN and CDR2 SVGIG (reference sequence). V gave up 0 bases and J gave up 7 bases, with 18 bases separating them. The CDR3 runs 15 residues. CDR3 coding DNA: TGTGCCTGGAGTGTACAGGGCTCGGACATCCTTGAAGCTTTCTTT. Residues: CAWSVQGSDILEAFF.

This chain joins TRBV12-5 and TRBJ2-1, with TRBD1 matching 7 bases. This CDR3 region has 15 residues. Germline lookup yields CDR1 LGHNT and CDR2 FRNRAP. With V trimmed by 3 bases and J by 0 bases, 2 bases remained unmatched. The CDR3 spells CASGLQGSSYNEQFF. The CDR3 DNA sequence: TGTGCTAGTGGTTTACAGGGGAGCTCCTACAATGAGCAGTTCTTC.

V gene TRBV9 combines with J gene TRBJ2-1; weak D call: TRBD1 (5 bases). Trimming cost V 4 bases and J 0 bases, with 11 bases left between them. The germline CDR1 and CDR2 sequences are SGDLS and YYNGEE. CDR3 length: 15 amino acids. As DNA, the CDR3 is TGTGCCAGCAGCCTGCGACAGAGCTCCTACAATGAGCAGTTCTTC. Translating it yields CASSLRQSSYNEQFF.

The chain uses TRBV7-2 and TRBJ2-3; 12 bases fit TRBD2. The germline V gene has CDR1 SGHTA and CDR2 FQGNSA. Germline trimming cut 2 bases from V and 8 bases from J; bases unmatched to any gene: 14. The CDR3 covers 18 residues. The CDR3 reads CASSLSPSGRAGFVTQYF. The CDR3 DNA sequence: TGTGCCAGCAGCTTAAGCCCTAGCGGGAGGGCTGGTTTTGTTACGCAGTATTTT. Using reference TRBV7-2 and TRBJ2-3 for the parts outside the CDR3, the full variable domain is GAGVSQSPSNKVTEKGKDVELRCDPISGHTALYWYRQSLGQGLEFLIYFQGNSAPDKSGLPSDRFSAERTGGSVSTLTIQRTQQEDSAVYLCASSLSPSGRAGFVTQYFGPGTRLTVL.

The chain carries TRBV11-2 and TRBJ2-7; possibly TRBD2 for D (6 bases). The V end was cut by 1 base, the J end by 6 bases, with 16 bases between. The CDR3 consists of 15 residues. In germline, CDR1 is SGHAT, CDR2 FQNNGV. The CDR3 region is CASSLVGGVQGEQYF. The CDR3 DNA reads TGTGCCAGCAGCTTAGTAGGAGGGGTTCAGGGCGAGCAGTACTTC.

The gene calls are TRBV30 and TRBJ1-1, with 7 bases identical to TRBD1. The germline gives CDR1 GTSNPN, CDR2 SVGIG (reference sequence). This CDR3 spans 14 amino acids. V lost 2 bases to trimming and J lost 4 bases; unmatched junction nucleotides: 7. The CDR3 is CAWSPQDRVTEAFF. The CDR3 DNA follows: TGTGCCTGGAGTCCGCAAGACAGGGTCACTGAAGCTTTCTTT.

CDR3 region: CASSRASSSSGNTIYF. CDR3 sequence (DNA): TGTGCCAGCTCACGCGCGAGCTCTAGCTCTGGAAACACCATATATTTT. This chain links TRBV18 with TRBJ1-3; D remains unclear. The V gene lost 4 bases and the J gene lost 0 bases, with 13 bases spanning the gap. The germline V gene has CDR1 KGHSH and CDR2 LQKENI. This CDR3 spans 16 amino acids.

This clone was counted once. The rearrangement links TRBV29-1 to TRBJ1-2; the match to TRBD1 covers 11 bases. Germline loops: CDR1 SQVTM, CDR2 ANQGSEA. The V segment lost 0 bases and the J segment 9 bases; nucleotides outside the gene matches: 9. CDR3 size: 15 residues. CDR3 DNA sequence: TGCAGCGTTGAAGAACCGTGGACAGGGGGCGCTAGCTACACCTTC. As protein: CSVEEPWTGGASYTF.

This clone is a singleton in its sample. The chain couples TRBV4-1 to TRBJ1-5; D is possibly TRBD1 (5 bases). Trimming pared 0 bases from V and 7 bases from J, leaving 16 bases between. The germline CDR1 and CDR2 sequences are MGHRA and YSYEKL. CDR3 length: 16 residues. CDR3 in DNA: TGCGCCAGCAGCCAAGATCCAGGTCAGGGAGGCCAGCCCCAGCATTTT. It codes for CASSQDPGQGGQPQHF.

The CDR3 bases are TGTGCCAGTCTCTACCGGACTAGCGGGGCATACGAGCAGTACTTC. Its translation is CASLYRTSGAYEQYF. This chain links TRBV19 with TRBJ2-7; 12 positions match TRBD2. The CDR3 sequence is 15 residues long. V lost 8 bases and J lost 4; bases outside the gene matches: 9. CDR1 and CDR2 (germline): LNHDA, SQIVND (reference sequence).

The CDR3 nucleotides are TGTGCCAGCAGCCCGGCAGGCGGGGAGACCCAGTACTTC. The encoded protein is CASSPAGGETQYF. J is TRBJ2-5 and V is TRBV7-9; possible D gene TRBD2, 5 bases. Trimming pared 5 bases from V and 5 bases from J, leaving 12 bases between. Germline CDR1 and CDR2: SEHNR and FQNEAQ (reference sequence). The CDR3 runs 13 residues.

The gene calls are TRBV5-8 and TRBJ2-5; D uncertain. CDR3 length: 12 amino acids. The V gene lost 0 bases and the J gene lost 5 bases, with 5 bases spanning the gap. Germline CDR1 is SGHTS and CDR2 is YDEGEE. DNA of the CDR3: TGTGCCAGCAGCTTGGATGAGGAGACCCAGTACTTC. Protein product: CASSLDEETQYF.